The TCR beta chain described here comes from a study of blood T cell repertoires in COVID-19. The wider study: Acute and convalescent COVID-19 specimens originated in the United States, Italy and Spain. From T cells, B-cell-depleted T cells, or PBMCs came the material, which was cDNA or gDNA.

Germline CDR1 and CDR2: WSHSY and SAAADI. CDR3 length: 15 amino acids. The V end lost 7 bases, the J end lost 4 bases, and 19 bases lay between the germline ends. Methods used by the authors: From reference gene primer amplification, estimates of nucleated cell counts were derived. This table comes from immunoSEQ multiplex PCR, and its TCRdb copy is limited to in-frame clones, with some not included. V, J and clone size were drawn from that table, and D and trimming were deduced from the DNA. Among approximately 100,000 clones listed, approximately 86% were seen once. This clone showed up just once. Input material: peripheral blood. This TCR was recovered from a man aged 50 to 60 with acute or convalescent COVID-19. The gene calls are TRBV10-2 and TRBJ1-2, with a possible D match to TRBD1 (5 bases). The CDR3 nucleotides read TGCGCCAGCACCTCGGGAGGGGCCGGATTCTATGGCTACACCTTC. Protein: CASTSGGAGFYGYTF.